The 10 T cell receptor beta chains given below trace back to one sample, sequenced in a study of cytomegalovirus exposure and HLA in healthy donors. The assay was immunoSEQ multiplex PCR, and TCRdb's table has in-frame clones only and misses some. This sample has around 230,000 clones; about 86% occur once, and the top ten carry 0.95% to 1.5%. What was sequenced was PBMCs. The receptors were sampled from a woman aged 25 to 39 in good health and CMV-seropositive.

The chain carries TRBV29-1 and TRBJ1-2; a possible D gene is TRBD1 (5 bases). Germline V gene data show CDR1 as SQVTM and CDR2 as ANQGSEA. Trimming shortened V by 3 bases and J by 4 bases, and 12 bases separated the two germline ends. The CDR3 has 13 residues. The CDR3 spells CSVETTVIYGYTF. The CDR3 coding sequence is TGCAGCGTTGAGACGACAGTAATCTATGGCTACACCTTC. The full variable domain, its missing parts supplied by reference TRBV29-1 and TRBJ1-2, is SAVISQKPSRDICQRGTSLTIQCQVDSQVTMMFWYRQQPGQSLTLIATANQGSEATYESGFVIDKFPISRPNLTFSTLTVSNMSPEDSSIYLCSVETTVIYGYTFGSGTRLTVV.

This chain links TRBV18 with TRBJ2-4; tentative D call: TRBD2 (6 bases). The CDR3 is 14 residues long. The germline V gene has CDR1 KGHSH and CDR2 LQKENI. Trimming stripped 5 bases from V and 8 bases from J, with 16 bases between. In nucleotides, the CDR3 is TGTGCCAGCTCATTACGCGGGACTTTTGACATTCAGTACTTC. Translated, it gives CASSLRGTFDIQYF. The full variable domain, with the rest looked up from reference TRBV18 and TRBJ2-4, is NAGVMQNPRHLVRRRGQEARLRCSPMKGHSHVYWYRQLPEEGLKFMVYLQKENIIDESGMPKERFSAEFPKEGPSILRIQQVVRGDSAAYFCASSLRGTFDIQYFGAGTRLSVL.

The genes are TRBV7-3 and TRBJ2-1; D not certain. V was shortened by 3 bases and J by 1 base, with 10 bases between the two germline ends. The CDR3 is 15 residues long. Per the germline V gene, CDR1 is SGHTA and CDR2 is FQGTGA. CDR3 sequence (DNA): TGTGCCAGCAGCTTCCAACCCAGGTCCTACAATGAGCAGTTCTTC. Amino acid sequence: CASSFQPRSYNEQFF.

The rearrangement links TRBV4-1 to TRBJ1-2, with 8 bases that match TRBD1. Germline V lookup: CDR1 MGHRA, CDR2 YSYEKL. The V and J ends lost 1 base and 1 base, in that order; junction bases with no gene match: 8. This CDR3 has 17 amino acids. In DNA form, the CDR3 reads TGCGCCAGCAGCCAAGCTCCCGACAGGGGACTTAACTATGGCTACACCTTC. Its translation: CASSQAPDRGLNYGYTF.

V usage is TRBV5-1 and J usage is TRBJ2-2; D might be TRBD2 (5 bases). The CDR3 spans 14 residues. V was cut by 6 bases and J by 4 bases, with 13 bases left in between. Germline-derived CDR1 and CDR2 are SGHRS and YFSETQ. The CDR3 reads CASTALALTGELFF. The CDR3 bases are TGCGCCAGCACCGCCCTAGCCCTCACCGGGGAGCTGTTTTTT.

J is TRBJ2-7 and V is TRBV4-1; D gene ambiguous. This CDR3 has 14 residues. Trimming stripped 3 bases from V and 0 bases from J, with 9 bases between. Per the germline V gene, CDR1 is MGHRA and CDR2 is YSYEKL. In DNA, the CDR3 is TGCGCCAGCAGCCACGATGGCAGCTCCTACGAGCAGTACTTC. It encodes CASSHDGSSYEQYF.

The chain recombines TRBV2 with TRBJ2-7, with D tentatively TRBD1 (5 bases). V dropped 10 bases and J dropped 2 bases, with 9 bases sitting between them. The CDR3 contains 11 residues. Germline V lookup: CDR1 SNHLY, CDR2 FYNNEI. The DNA for the CDR3 is TGTGCCATTCAAGGGGCCTACGAGCAGTACTTC. Translating gives CAIQGAYEQYF.

The chain links TRBV14 to TRBJ2-2, with TRBD2 identical over 9 bases. The CDR3 extends over 16 amino acids. V was clipped by 6 bases and J by 3 bases; unmatched bases: 8. Germline V CDR1 and CDR2: SGHDN, FVKESK. The chain's CDR3 is CASRPTTSGHTGELFF. CDR3 coding DNA: TGTGCCAGCAGACCCACGACTAGCGGACACACCGGGGAGCTGTTTTTT.

The chain combines TRBV6-1 with TRBJ1-2, with no clear D. The CDR3 contains 12 residues. Trimming took off 11 bases at V and 0 bases at J, with 10 bases between the two ends. CDR1 is MNHNS, CDR2 SASEGT, per germline. The DNA of the CDR3 is TGTGCCGCCTTGGCAGCTAACTATGGCTACACCTTC. Translating it yields CAALAANYGYTF.

The chain is built from TRBV30 and TRBJ1-3; no firm D call. The CDR3 loop spans 14 amino acids. Deletions cut 6 bases from V and 8 bases from J, with 20 bases between. Per the germline V gene, CDR1 is GTSNPN and CDR2 is SVGIG (reference sequence). This CDR3 reads CACLPAVGRDTIYF. CDR3 coding DNA: TGTGCCTGCCTCCCAGCGGTCGGTCGGGACACCATATATTTT.